This TCR beta chain appears in the sequencing data of a study of cytomegalovirus exposure and HLA in healthy donors. The PCR employed 60 Vbeta primers together with 13 Jbeta primers. Sequenced by immunoSEQ multiplex PCR; TCRdb stores in-frame clones only, minus some. Of under 200,000 clones listed, roughly 70% are singletons. Germline V gene data show CDR1 as LNHDA and CDR2 as SQIVND (reference sequence). V lost 6 bases to trimming and J lost 3 bases, with 14 bases between them. This CDR3 spans 15 amino acids. This chain joins TRBV19 and TRBJ1-4, with D possibly being TRBD1 (5 bases). The source material was PBMCs. The sequence came from a woman in her fifties or sixties in good health and CMV-seropositive. The DNA of the CDR3 is TGTGCCAGTAGGGCAAGGGGCGCATCTAATGAAAAACTGTTTTTT. Amino acids: CASRARGASNEKLFF. Using reference TRBV19 and TRBJ1-4 for the parts outside the CDR3, the full variable domain is DGGITQSPKYLFRKEGQNVTLSCEQNLNHDAMYWYRQDPGQGLRLIYYSQIVNDFQKGDIAEGYSVSREKKESFPLTVTSAQKNPTAFYLCASRARGASNEKLFFGSGTQLSVL.